The 20 T cell receptor beta chains below all came from one sample that was sequenced in a study of blood T cell repertoires in COVID-19. The data were produced by immunoSEQ multiplex PCR, yet TCRdb's version contains in-frame clones alone and is incomplete. The sample includes about 59,000 clones, 70% to 85% of them seen just once. Sequencing was carried out using peripheral blood. Receptors were obtained from a woman in her 70s with acute or convalescent COVID-19.

The CDR3, as DNA: TGTGCCAGCAGTTTACACGCGGGAGCCTACGAGCAGTACTTC. Residues: CASSLHAGAYEQYF. This chain joins TRBV27 and TRBJ2-7; 7 bases align to TRBD2. Germline loops: CDR1 MNHEY, CDR2 SMNVEV (reference sequence). J lost 2 bases, V lost 2 bases, and 3 bases had no gene match. This CDR3 is built from 14 residues.

The gene calls are TRBV10-3 and TRBJ2-3; 7 bases fit TRBD2. The CDR3 spans 13 residues. From germline, CDR1 is ENHRY and CDR2 SYGVKD. Trimming removed 4 bases from V and 5 bases from J; junction bases left unmatched: 3. The DNA of the CDR3 is TGTGCCATCAGTGCGTCGGGGGGAGATACGCAGTATTTT. Translating gives CAISASGGDTQYF.

The gene calls are TRBV5-6 and TRBJ2-7; TRBD2 agrees at 10 bases. CDR1 SGHDT and CDR2 YYEEEE come from the germline V gene. Trimming took 7 bases from V and 7 from J; bases not matched to a gene: 11. The CDR3 extends over 14 amino acids. CDR3 bases: TGTGCCAGCGGGGCTAGCGGGGGCCTCTGGGAGCAGTACTTC. Translated, it gives CASGASGGLWEQYF.

The chain has TRBV7-2 and TRBJ1-5; tentative D call: TRBD1 (6 bases). The V and J ends lost 2 bases and 9 bases respectively, with 17 bases between them. The CDR3 is 15 amino acids. CDR1 SGHTA and CDR2 FQGNSA come from the germline V gene. CDR3 amino acids: CASSLSVGGRRPQHF. CDR3 bases: TGTGCCAGCAGCTTATCAGTAGGGGGTAGGAGGCCCCAGCATTTT.

V is TRBV20-1 and J is TRBJ2-7; D gene unclear. This CDR3 region has 11 residues. In germline, CDR1 is DFQATT, CDR2 SNEGSKA (reference sequence). Trimming took 3 bases from V and 4 from J, leaving 7 bases between them. The DNA of the CDR3 is TGCAGTGCTAGTCGTCAGTACGAGCAGTACTTC. Its protein product is CSASRQYEQYF.

The DNA for the CDR3 is TGTGCCAGCAGTGGTACCCTGGGGACAGGGGTCACTGAAGCTTTCTTT. The encoded protein is CASSGTLGTGVTEAFF. The chain is built from TRBV25-1 and TRBJ1-1, with TRBD1 matching over 10 bases. V lost 4 bases and J lost 4; bases outside the gene matches: 9. CDR3 length: 16 amino acids. Germline CDR1 and CDR2: MGHDK and SYGVNS.

This chain links TRBV19 with TRBJ1-2; 7 bases agree with TRBD1. From germline, CDR1 is LNHDA and CDR2 SQIVND (reference sequence). After removal of 6 bases from V and 4 bases from J, the junction contained 14 bases not matched to a gene. The CDR3 totals 16 residues. CDR3 residues: CASSPLSTGAGYGYTF. The CDR3 DNA reads TGTGCCAGTAGCCCCCTCTCCACAGGGGCGGGCTATGGCTACACCTTC.

CDR3 coding DNA: TGTGCCAGCAGCCAAGAGGGGGGTGGCTACACCTTC. It specifies CASSQEGGGYTF. This sequence joins TRBV4-2 and TRBJ1-2; maybe TRBD1 (5 bases). V gave up 0 bases and J gave up 7 bases, with 6 bases separating them. This CDR3 is 12 amino acids long. From germline, CDR1 is LGHNA and CDR2 YNFKEQ.

This clone was counted only a few times. CDR3 residues: CASRPPTGGFSPLHF. CDR3 nucleotide sequence: TGTGCCAGCAGGCCTCCGACAGGGGGTTTCTCACCCCTCCACTTT. The chain joins TRBV6-5 to TRBJ1-6; the match to TRBD1 covers 9 bases. Germline lookup yields CDR1 MNHEY and CDR2 SVGAGI. There are 15 residues in the CDR3. V lost 6 bases to trimming and J lost 10 bases; unmatched junction nucleotides: 10.

The chain joins TRBV6-5 to TRBJ1-2; TRBD1 matches 8 bases. The CDR3 extends over 14 amino acids. The V segment lost 5 bases and the J segment 5 bases; nucleotides outside the gene matches: 7. Germline assignment: CDR1 MNHEY and CDR2 SVGAGI. The CDR3 sequence: CASSPPDRVYGYTF. The CDR3 DNA reads TGTGCCAGCAGTCCCCCGGACAGGGTATATGGCTACACCTTC.

This clone was detected once. This chain joins TRBV6-5 and TRBJ1-5; TRBD1 is a possible D gene (6 bases). Germline V gene sequence: CDR1 MNHEY, CDR2 SVGAGI. Trimming pared 5 bases from V and 4 bases from J, leaving 15 bases between. The CDR3 consists of 15 residues. The CDR3 spells CASSKSGTSNQPQHF. DNA of the CDR3: TGTGCCAGCAGTAAATCCGGGACATCGAATCAGCCCCAGCATTTT.

The chain employs TRBV5-1 and TRBJ2-3; weak D call: TRBD1 (6 bases). Trimming stripped 0 bases from V and 4 bases from J, with 12 bases between. This CDR3 contains 15 residues. The germline V gene encodes CDR1 SGHRS and CDR2 YFSETQ. The CDR3 DNA reads as TGCGCCAGCAGCTTGGGGGGGCCGATGGCAGATACGCAGTATTTT. Protein: CASSLGGPMADTQYF.

This clone has only one observation. The chain recombines TRBV6-5 with TRBJ1-1; the D is unclear. The CDR3 is made up of 16 amino acids. CDR1 and CDR2 (germline): MNHEY, SVGAGI. The V gene lost 4 bases and the J gene lost 0 bases, with 15 bases spanning the gap. The CDR3 region has the DNA TGTGCCAGCAGTTCCATTACCATTACTATGAACACTGAAGCTTTCTTT. Translated: CASSSITITMNTEAFF.

J is TRBJ1-1 and V is TRBV3-1 (or the pseudogene TRBV3-2); no clear D. Deletions cut 0 bases from V and 6 bases from J, with 11 bases between. Germline V gives CDR1 LGHDT, CDR2 YNNKEL (reference sequence). The CDR3 has 14 amino acids. CDR3 region: CASSQEAVSAEAFF. The CDR3 region has the DNA TGTGCCAGCAGCCAAGAGGCGGTGTCGGCTGAAGCTTTCTTT.

This chain joins TRBV6-5 and TRBJ2-7; no definite D call. Germline CDR1 reads MNHEY; CDR2 reads SVGAGI. There are 11 residues in the CDR3. Trimming removed 8 bases from V and 3 bases from J, with 8 bases in between. In DNA, the CDR3 is TGTGCCAGCCTTGACTTCTACGAGCAGTACTTC. Amino acids: CASLDFYEQYF.

The sample holds one count of this clone. V usage is TRBV6-5 and J usage is TRBJ1-1; 11 positions agree with TRBD1. Germline V lookup: CDR1 MNHEY, CDR2 SVGAGI. V lost 0 bases, J lost 5 bases, and 2 bases stayed unmatched. This CDR3 spans 15 amino acids. The CDR3 coding sequence is TGTGCCAGCAGTTACTCGGGACAGGGGGGGACTGAAGCTTTCTTT. Translating gives CASSYSGQGGTEAFF.

The rearrangement joins TRBV6-2 or TRBV6-3 to TRBJ1-2; 7 bases are a match to TRBD1. Trimming took 4 bases from V and 7 from J; bases not matched to a gene: 12. Germline V gives CDR1 MNHEY, CDR2 SVGEGT. The CDR3 totals 15 residues. The CDR3 region has the DNA TGTGCCAGCAGTTCTCCCGGGCAGGGGGGCAGTGGCTACACCTTC. This sequence encodes CASSSPGQGGSGYTF.

The chain couples TRBV6-2 or TRBV6-3 to TRBJ1-2, with 8 bases matching TRBD1. This CDR3 has 13 amino acids. Per germline, CDR1 MNHEY and CDR2 SVGEGT. V shed 6 bases and J 5 bases; nucleotides not matched to a gene: 5. CDR3 sequence (DNA): TGTGCCAGCAGCCGACAGGGGAGGTATGGCTACACCTTC. Its protein is CASSRQGRYGYTF.

This chain joins TRBV5-6 and TRBJ1-2; the match to TRBD1 covers 10 bases. The length of the CDR3 is 15 residues. The V and J ends lost 3 bases and 8 bases, in that order; junction bases with no gene match: 10. The germline V gene encodes CDR1 SGHDT and CDR2 YYEEEE. CDR3 protein: CASSSADRGRRGYTF. The CDR3 DNA follows: TGTGCCAGCAGCTCGGCCGACAGGGGGCGCCGAGGCTACACCTTC.

The gene calls are TRBV7-7 and TRBJ2-2; the match to TRBD2 covers 9 bases. V lost 5 bases and J lost 7; bases outside the gene matches: 11. There are 16 residues in the CDR3. Germline V lookup: CDR1 SSHAT, CDR2 FNYEAQ (reference sequence). CDR3 in amino acids: CASSPSPAGGFGELFF. The CDR3 region has the DNA TGTGCCAGCAGCCCAAGCCCAGCGGGGGGTTTCGGGGAGCTGTTTTTT.